This record looks at one TCR beta chain sequence and its context. No antigen is known for it. The CDR3 length is 15 residues. V shed 5 bases and J 1 base; nucleotides not matched to a gene: 4. Looked up from germline, CDR1 is SGHTA and CDR2 is FQGNSA. By way of CD45RO/CCR7/CD25/CD127/CD95/CD27, the CD4+ regulatory, stem cell-like memory, central memory and naive cells were sorted. The investigators reverse transcribed all of the isolated RNA, so they sequenced expressed TCRB transcripts. Naive, central memory and regulatory T cell samples came to a mean of roughly 3.6 million reads. Repertoires were generated with immunoSEQ multiplex PCR, while TCRdb's copy carries only in-frame clones and drops some. Altogether roughly 160,000 clones are present, roughly 8% being singletons, with the ten largest covering 0.5%. This entry belongs to a study of beta chain features in type 1 diabetes. General observations from the study: When Type 1 diabetes patients were examined, their TCRB CDR3s proved moderately but significantly shorter in all four CD4+ subsets. Small HLA sub-analyses could not settle whether HLA shapes TCRB rearrangement.

This sequence was found in a man between 18 and 29 years old with type 1 diabetes. This sequence joins TRBV7-2 and TRBJ2-1, with TRBD2 matching 8 bases. Material: central memory CD4+ T cells from blood. The CDR3 DNA sequence: TGTGCCAGCAGCAAGCGGGAGTGGTCCTACAATGAGCAGTTCTTC. Its protein product is CASSKREWSYNEQFF.